The present entry profiles one TCR beta chain with its context. No antigen is known for it. These data come from a study of blood T cells in healthy people across ages. CDR1 is DFQATT, CDR2 SNEGSKA, per germline (reference sequence). Trimming removed 5 bases from V and 3 bases from J; junction bases left unmatched: 9. The length of the CDR3 is 15 residues. General observations from the study: Higher diversity and more naive CD4+ cells were features of long-lived donors, compared to aged donors. Correlation between TCR beta diversity and naive T cell percentage was strong. The study lacked donor CMV status, which possibly confounded expanded clonotype changes.

A J-beta primer mix and a sample-barcoded 5' primer were used in a second PCR of roughly 6 to 12 cycles. Researchers report that a template-switch adaptor with 12 random nucleotides tagged each cDNA molecule. One entry per CDR3 protein results from TCRdb running MiXCR on the 5' RACE reads. This table has around 800,000 distinct CDR3 sequences, about half appearing once. The genes are TRBV20-1 and TRBJ1-5; 8 bases align to TRBD1. This receptor was obtained from an elderly man in good health. Sequenced: blood. The CDR3 is CSAVQGVAFNQPQHF. The CDR3 coding sequence is TGCAGTGCTGTACAGGGGGTGGCCTTCAATCAGCCCCAGCATTTT.